This T cell receptor beta chain was retrieved from a study of blood T cell repertoires in COVID-19. Across the whole study: The origin of the acute and convalescent COVID-19 samples was the United States, Italy and Spain. PBMCs, B-cell-depleted T cells, or T cells were the source of the cDNA or gDNA that made up the material.

How the authors handled the data: How many nucleated cells were present was estimated from reference gene primer amplification. Generated by immunoSEQ multiplex PCR, the TCRdb table keeps only in-frame clones and is missing some. Clone size and V and J calls were adopted from that table, with D and trimming inferred from the DNA. The sample yields 49,000 or so clones, about nine tenths seen once. Looked up from germline, CDR1 is SGHVS and CDR2 is FNYEAQ. The CDR3 spans 16 residues. V lost 0 bases, J lost 6 bases, and 16 bases lay in between. The sequence came from a man aged 50-60 years with active COVID-19. The sequencing input was peripheral blood. V gene TRBV7-6 combines with J gene TRBJ2-3; maybe TRBD2 (7 bases). The CDR3 sequence: CASSLAVAGAGDTQYF. The CDR3 DNA sequence: TGTGCCAGCAGCTTAGCAGTGGCGGGGGCGGGGGATACGCAGTATTTT. Supplemented by reference TRBV7-6 and TRBJ2-3, the full variable domain reads GAGVSQSPRYKVTKRGQDVALRCDPISGHVSLYWYRQALGQGPEFLTYFNYEAQQDKSGLPNDRFSAERPEGSISTLTIQRTEQRDSAMYRCASSLAVAGAGDTQYFGPGTRLTVL.